A selection of T cell receptor beta chains follows, all from one sample in a study of cytomegalovirus exposure and HLA in healthy donors. This table comes from immunoSEQ multiplex PCR, and its TCRdb copy is limited to in-frame clones, with some not included. The sample lists 180,000 or so clones, approximately 80% occurring once. Sample: PBMCs. All receptors derive from a man aged 18 to 29 in good health and CMV-seronegative. Each CDR3 is given without its conserved first and last residue.

CDR3aa: ASSLGPTSGTDTQY
v_gene: TRBV7-6

CDR3aa: SVAWGAGNTIY
v_gene: TRBV29-1

CDR3aa: ASRLRSPILYT
v_gene: TRBV28

CDR3aa: ASRADRGRSQPQH
v_gene: TRBV2

CDR3aa: ASSPVQTNEKLF
v_gene: TRBV5-1

CDR3aa: ASSFKPLGEQY
v_gene: TRBV27

CDR3aa: ASTQGGSSYEQY
v_gene: TRBV28

CDR3aa: SVAGTSGGNTQY
v_gene: TRBV29-1

CDR3aa: ASSLSFAPQGDSPLH
v_gene: TRBV7-2

CDR3aa: ASRVGGLSHNEQF
v_gene: TRBV28

CDR3aa: ASKGGASMSYEQY
v_gene: TRBV19

CDR3aa: ASSRRGGRRGNYGYT
v_gene: TRBV21-1

CDR3aa: ASCGSSYEQY
v_gene: TRBV2

CDR3aa: ASSVTGRVTEAF
v_gene: TRBV6-5

CDR3aa: ASSPAGGGPQH
v_gene: TRBV9

CDR3aa: ASRFRTSGINEQF
v_gene: TRBV12-2

CDR3aa: SVPGTGSYEQY
v_gene: TRBV29-1

CDR3aa: ASSSAGTGRGYEQY
v_gene: TRBV7-9

CDR3aa: AIRLAGGSYEQY
v_gene: TRBV10-3

CDR3aa: ASSQPKGRGRSPLH
v_gene: TRBV4-1

CDR3aa: ASSPATGLSQPQH
v_gene: TRBV27

CDR3aa: ASSLAPQRGDTDTQY
v_gene: TRBV7-6

CDR3aa: ASSEGGPLVGGYT
v_gene: TRBV2

CDR3aa: ASSYNSNQPQH
v_gene: TRBV27

CDR3aa: ASGEQETQY
v_gene: TRBV2

CDR3aa: ASSETDGHRTDTQY
v_gene: TRBV9

CDR3aa: ASSLLGGSGDTQY
v_gene: TRBV5-1

CDR3aa: AWSVGQGSNQPQH
v_gene: TRBV30

CDR3aa: ASRAPRVYNSPLH
v_gene: TRBV6-1

CDR3aa: ASSPRGGVSAEAF
v_gene: TRBV7-6

CDR3aa: ASGQGTSGSYEQY
v_gene: TRBV6-1

CDR3aa: ASSPTWTGGELF
v_gene: TRBV19

CDR3aa: ASSQDLAGFETQY
v_gene: TRBV4-1

CDR3aa: ASGGQLPSTDTQY
v_gene: TRBV2

CDR3aa: ASSSGTAKNIQY
v_gene: TRBV10-1

CDR3aa: ASSPETSSYEQY
v_gene: TRBV7-2

CDR3aa: SATGLAGASYNEQF
v_gene: TRBV29-1

CDR3aa: ASSSPGQGIYEQY
v_gene: TRBV7-9

CDR3aa: ASDPTPAGCYEQY
v_gene: TRBV10-1

CDR3aa: ASSPGQGFDEQY
v_gene: TRBV5-1

CDR3aa: ASRQVATERGGLDTQY
v_gene: TRBV4-1

CDR3aa: ASRGGTEAF
v_gene: TRBV6-6

CDR3aa: ASSPQGQGYEQY
v_gene: TRBV18

CDR3aa: ASSLGGQGKETQY
v_gene: TRBV7-6

CDR3aa: ASSARQGFAYGYT
v_gene: TRBV2

CDR3aa: ASTPQRGKKQF
v_gene: TRBV7-4

CDR3aa: ASSLAGGQGSSPLH
v_gene: TRBV7-2

CDR3aa: ASSLRGFGGYT
v_gene: TRBV7-2

CDR3aa: ASSYTGDTEAF
v_gene: TRBV5-1

CDR3aa: ASSYRGLYNEQF
v_gene: TRBV6-5

CDR3aa: ASSLEGVGAGDTQY
v_gene: TRBV5-1

CDR3aa: ARSHGQSNQPQH
v_gene: TRBV5-3

CDR3aa: ASSYGQGRLVDEQF
v_gene: TRBV5-1

CDR3aa: AGGTGTYEQY
v_gene: TRBV6-1

CDR3aa: ASRAKLAGGWGTDTQY
v_gene: TRBV2

CDR3aa: AISRGGADTQY
v_gene: TRBV10-3

CDR3aa: ASSPGQGASRAGELF
v_gene: TRBV18

CDR3aa: ASSVLVSTGANTGELF
v_gene: TRBV6-1